A selection of T cell receptor beta chains follows, all from one sample in a study of OX40 agonist ivuxolimab in advanced cancers. TCRdb keeps only in-frame clones here, not all; method: immunoSEQ multiplex PCR. The data contain 25,000 to 35,000 clones, about 81% of them singletons. This material consisted of CD4+ or CD8+ T cells sorted from blood, taken in a trial of the OX40 agonist ivuxolimab. All receptors derive from an adult with an advanced solid tumor such as melanoma, head and neck, liver or kidney cancer. The CDR3 runs from the conserved cysteine through the conserved F or W. D genes are given only for firm matches. Size is omitted from some rows. Given values are once, few, many or a class for expanded clones.

abundance: -; d_gene: TRBD1; v_gene: TRBV7-8; j_gene: TRBJ2-7; CDR3nt: TGTGCCAGCAGCTTAGTACAGGGGGCGACCTACGAGCAGTACTTC; CDR3aa: CASSLVQGATYEQYF
abundance: -; d_gene: -; v_gene: TRBV5-6; j_gene: TRBJ2-7; CDR3nt: TGTGCCAGCAGCTTAGGCGTCAACGAGCAGTACTTC; CDR3aa: CASSLGVNEQYF
abundance: -; d_gene: -; v_gene: TRBV4-1; j_gene: TRBJ2-7; CDR3nt: TGCGCCAGCAGCCCCACCGGATACGAGCAGTACTTC; CDR3aa: CASSPTGYEQYF
abundance: -; d_gene: -; v_gene: TRBV6-5; j_gene: TRBJ2-5; CDR3nt: TGTGCCACCGAGACGGGCGGAGGGGAGACCCAGTACTTC; CDR3aa: CATETGGGETQYF
abundance: -; d_gene: -; v_gene: TRBV4-1; j_gene: TRBJ2-7; CDR3nt: TGCGTCAGCAGCCCCGGACCTCTGACAGGACACTACGAGCAGTACTTC; CDR3aa: CVSSPGPLTGHYEQYF
abundance: -; d_gene: TRBD1; v_gene: TRBV11-3; j_gene: TRBJ1-1; CDR3nt: TGTGCCAGCAGCGGGACAGGGAAGGGAGCTGAAGCTTTCTTT; CDR3aa: CASSGTGKGAEAFF
abundance: -; d_gene: -; v_gene: TRBV5-6; j_gene: TRBJ2-7; CDR3nt: TGTGCCAGCAGCTTGGGGGGGGCGGGGGAGCAGTACTTC; CDR3aa: CASSLGGAGEQYF
abundance: -; d_gene: TRBD2; v_gene: TRBV9; j_gene: TRBJ2-7; CDR3nt: TGTGCCAGCAGCGTAGGGACTAGCGGGTACGAGCAGTACTTC; CDR3aa: CASSVGTSGYEQYF
abundance: -; d_gene: TRBD1; v_gene: TRBV5-6; j_gene: TRBJ1-1; CDR3nt: TGTGCCAGCAGCCAAAGACAGGGCATGAACACTGAAGCTTTCTTT; CDR3aa: CASSQRQGMNTEAFF
abundance: -; d_gene: TRBD1; v_gene: TRBV15; j_gene: TRBJ2-3; CDR3nt: TGTGCCACCAGCAGAGATATCGTGGGACAGGGGATCACAGATACGCAGTATTTT; CDR3aa: CATSRDIVGQGITDTQYF
abundance: -; d_gene: -; v_gene: TRBV4-2; j_gene: TRBJ1-2; CDR3nt: TGTGCCAGCAGCCAAATCACAGGGTTTGAGGGCTACACCTTC; CDR3aa: CASSQITGFEGYTF
abundance: many; d_gene: TRBD1; v_gene: TRBV11-3; j_gene: TRBJ2-2; CDR3nt: TGTGCCAGCAGCCCCAGGGGGCATAACGGGGAGCTGTTTTTT; CDR3aa: CASSPRGHNGELFF
abundance: -; d_gene: -; v_gene: TRBV7-6; j_gene: TRBJ2-7; CDR3nt: TGTGCCAGCAGCCCCGAACACTCCTACGAGCAGTACTTC; CDR3aa: CASSPEHSYEQYF
abundance: -; d_gene: TRBD1; v_gene: TRBV7-2; j_gene: TRBJ2-5; CDR3nt: TGTGCCAGCAGCCACCGGGACAGGGTATACCAAGAGACCCAGTACTTC; CDR3aa: CASSHRDRVYQETQYF
abundance: few; d_gene: TRBD1; v_gene: TRBV25-1; j_gene: TRBJ1-1; CDR3nt: TGTGCCAGCAGGGACAGGGGGGATTCTTCTGAAGCTTTCTTT; CDR3aa: CASRDRGDSSEAFF
abundance: -; d_gene: TRBD1; v_gene: TRBV5-1; j_gene: TRBJ2-2; CDR3nt: TGCGCCAGCAGCTCCGGGACAGTGAACACCGGGGAGCTGTTTTTT; CDR3aa: CASSSGTVNTGELFF
abundance: few; d_gene: -; v_gene: TRBV14; j_gene: TRBJ2-7; CDR3nt: TGTGCCAGCAGCCAATGGGACGGCCCCTACGAGCAGTACTTC; CDR3aa: CASSQWDGPYEQYF
abundance: -; d_gene: -; v_gene: TRBV19; j_gene: TRBJ2-2; CDR3nt: TGTGCCAGTAGTATAAGTATGAACACCGGGGAGCTGTTTTTT; CDR3aa: CASSISMNTGELFF
abundance: once; d_gene: -; v_gene: TRBV7-9; j_gene: TRBJ2-7; CDR3nt: TGCGCCAGCAGCCAAGTACAAGGGGCCGACTACGAGCAGTACTTC; CDR3aa: CASSQVQGADYEQYF
abundance: -; d_gene: TRBD1; v_gene: TRBV7-9; j_gene: TRBJ2-1; CDR3nt: TGTGCCAGCAGCCGAGGAGGACAGGGAAGCCACAATGAGCAGTTCTTC; CDR3aa: CASSRGGQGSHNEQFF
abundance: few; d_gene: -; v_gene: TRBV7-2; j_gene: TRBJ2-7; CDR3nt: TGTGCCAGCAGCCCAATCGGGGAGAGCTCCTACGAGCAGTACTTC; CDR3aa: CASSPIGESSYEQYF
abundance: -; d_gene: -; v_gene: TRBV27; j_gene: TRBJ2-7; CDR3nt: TGTGCCAGCAGTTTCGGCAGGGGAGCCTACGAGCAGTACTTC; CDR3aa: CASSFGRGAYEQYF
abundance: -; d_gene: TRBD2; v_gene: TRBV6-4; j_gene: TRBJ2-1; CDR3nt: TGTGCCAGCAGTGACTCAGCGGGAGATGGTAATGAGCAGTTCTTC; CDR3aa: CASSDSAGDGNEQFF
abundance: -; d_gene: TRBD1; v_gene: TRBV19; j_gene: TRBJ1-2; CDR3nt: TGTGCCAGTAGTCCTGACAGGGGGCACATCGATGGCTACACCTTC; CDR3aa: CASSPDRGHIDGYTF
abundance: once; d_gene: TRBD2; v_gene: TRBV27; j_gene: TRBJ2-1; CDR3nt: TGTGCCAGCACCCCTTGGAAGATAGCGGGAGGGCCGGGCTCCTACAATGAGCAGTTCTTC; CDR3aa: CASTPWKIAGGPGSYNEQFF
abundance: -; d_gene: TRBD2; v_gene: TRBV7-9; j_gene: TRBJ2-7; CDR3nt: TGTGCCAGCAGCTTAGAGGGAGGGGACTACGAGCAGTACTTC; CDR3aa: CASSLEGGDYEQYF
abundance: -; d_gene: TRBD1; v_gene: TRBV9; j_gene: TRBJ1-1; CDR3nt: TGTGCCAGCAGCCCCACAGGGGCAAACATGAACACTGAAGCTTTCTTT; CDR3aa: CASSPTGANMNTEAFF
abundance: once; d_gene: TRBD1; v_gene: TRBV4-2; j_gene: TRBJ1-6; CDR3nt: TGTGCCAGCAGCCAAGATCCTCAGGGGGTGGGGAATTCACCCCTCCACTTT; CDR3aa: CASSQDPQGVGNSPLHF
abundance: -; d_gene: TRBD2; v_gene: TRBV4-1; j_gene: TRBJ2-1; CDR3nt: TGCGCCAGCAGCCAAAGCCTAGCGGGGGGGCACAATGAGCAGTTCTTC; CDR3aa: CASSQSLAGGHNEQFF
abundance: -; d_gene: -; v_gene: TRBV7-7; j_gene: TRBJ2-1; CDR3nt: TGTGCTAGCAGCCCCAGTGTTCAGGTCAATGAGCAGTTCTTC; CDR3aa: CASSPSVQVNEQFF
abundance: -; d_gene: -; v_gene: TRBV25-1; j_gene: TRBJ2-2; CDR3nt: TGTGCCAGCAGTGAAGGCCCCGGGGAGCTGTTTTTT; CDR3aa: CASSEGPGELFF
abundance: -; d_gene: -; v_gene: TRBV7-9; j_gene: TRBJ2-7; CDR3nt: TGTGCCAGCAGCTTAGTTGGGACCTCCTACGAGCAGTACTTC; CDR3aa: CASSLVGTSYEQYF
abundance: -; d_gene: TRBD1; v_gene: TRBV27; j_gene: TRBJ2-1; CDR3nt: TGTGCCAGCAGTTTATCGAATTGGGACAGACCAAATGAGCAGTTCTTC; CDR3aa: CASSLSNWDRPNEQFF
abundance: -; d_gene: TRBD2; v_gene: TRBV19; j_gene: TRBJ2-1; CDR3nt: TGTGCCAGTAGTATAGAGGAGGGGACTAGGAGGGACAATGAGCAGTTCTTC; CDR3aa: CASSIEEGTRRDNEQFF
abundance: -; d_gene: -; v_gene: TRBV15; j_gene: TRBJ1-1; CDR3nt: TGTGCCACCAGCACCACCCTAGCCACGGACACTGAAGCTTTCTTT; CDR3aa: CATSTTLATDTEAFF
abundance: -; d_gene: TRBD1; v_gene: TRBV9; j_gene: TRBJ2-3; CDR3nt: TGTGCCAGCAGCCCTCCCGGGACAGGCCCAGATACGCAGTATTTT; CDR3aa: CASSPPGTGPDTQYF
abundance: -; d_gene: TRBD2; v_gene: TRBV5-5; j_gene: TRBJ2-5; CDR3nt: TGTGCCAGCAGCCCCTCAGCGGGAGGGCCAGGAGAGACCCAGTACTTC; CDR3aa: CASSPSAGGPGETQYF